These 21 T cell receptor beta chains originate from one sample sequenced in a study of molecular identifiers for immune sequencing clone quantification. TCRdb ran MiXCR on the PCR reads and lists one entry per CDR3 protein. The table includes more than 60,000 distinct CDR3 sequences, less than 20% detected once. Sequenced: naive CD8+ T cells from blood, with Jurkat cell RNA spiked in. Subset indicated: FACS-sorted CD8+CD4-CCR7+CD45RA+ naive T cells. These receptors were taken from a human donor in good health. Some libraries in this study had Jurkat cell RNA spiked in.

This clonotype has ten or more counts. The chain recombines TRBV4-2 with TRBJ2-1; D ambiguous. The V gene's germline CDR1 is LGHNA and CDR2 YNFKEQ. The CDR3 extends over 17 amino acids. V lost 2 bases to trimming and J lost 4 bases, with 18 bases between them. The CDR3 loop reads CASSQTLRGGEYNEQFF. The CDR3 nucleotides are TGTGCCAGCAGCCAAACCCTGCGAGGCGGAGAGTACAATGAGCAGTTCTTC.

V gene TRBV4-1 combines with J gene TRBJ2-3, with 9 positions matching TRBD1. This CDR3 spans 14 amino acids. The germline gives CDR1 MGHRA, CDR2 YSYEKL. With V trimmed by 1 base and J by 4 bases, 0 bases remained unmatched. CDR3: CASSQGTGADTQYF. The CDR3 bases are TGCGCCAGCAGCCAAGGGACAGGGGCAGATACGCAGTATTTT.

This clonotype was found a few times. Germline is not matched at one junction end, which may reflect a read error. The V and J genes are TRBV7-7 and TRBJ2-1, with 15 bases lining up with TRBD2. CDR1 SSHAT and CDR2 FNYEAQ come from the germline V gene (reference sequence). The CDR3 totals 16 residues. CDR3 in DNA: TGTGCTAGCAGCTCCGGACTAGCGGGAGGGGAGAATGAGCAGTTCTTC. Amino acids: CASSSGLAGGENEQFF.

This clonotype was observed a handful of times. The genes are TRBV3-1 and TRBJ2-7, with D unresolved. The CDR3 sequence is 15 residues long. Germline V gene lookup returns CDR1 LGHDT and CDR2 YNNKEL (reference sequence). Trimming left V 0 bases short and J 3 bases short, with 12 bases between. The chain's CDR3 is CASSQEPSLLYEQYF. CDR3 DNA: TGTGCCAGCAGCCAAGAACCTAGTCTCCTCTACGAGCAGTACTTC.

The V call is TRBV27, the J call TRBJ2-7; 8 bases are shared with TRBD2. Germline CDR1 is MNHEY and CDR2 is SMNVEV (reference sequence). CDR3 size: 14 residues. The V and J ends lost 3 bases and 6 bases, in that order; junction bases with no gene match: 7. The CDR3 sequence: CASSLTGGLREQYF. As DNA, the CDR3 is TGTGCCAGCAGTTTGACGGGAGGGCTACGCGAGCAGTACTTC.

In this sample, this clonotype turned up a few times. Relative to the germline gene, one junction end is altered; a read error may explain this. V is TRBV3-1 and J is TRBJ2-2, with 8 bases fitting TRBD2. Germline values: CDR1 LGHDT, CDR2 YNNKEL (reference sequence). The CDR3 sequence is 17 residues long. In DNA form, the CDR3 reads TGTGCCAGCAGCCAAGTAGCGCGTAGCGGGATCACCGGGGGGCTGTTTTTT. Amino acids: CASSQVARSGITGGLFF.

This clonotype was observed many times. This rearrangement joins TRBV11-1 to TRBJ2-7; 7 bases fit TRBD2. Germline CDR1 is SGHAT and CDR2 is FQDESV (reference sequence). The CDR3 loop spans 15 amino acids. The J segment lost 2 bases and the V segment lost 2 bases, leaving 6 bases of the junction unmatched. The CDR3 here is CASSLRSGITYEQYF. The CDR3 DNA is TGTGCCAGCAGCTTAAGGAGCGGGATTACCTACGAGCAGTACTTC.

This clonotype was recorded many times. The chain links TRBV4-2 to TRBJ2-3; weak D call: TRBD2 (5 bases). Germline CDR1 LGHNA, CDR2 YNFKEQ. This CDR3 is built from 16 residues. Trimming removed 0 bases at V and 1 base at J, with 11 bases between. CDR3 DNA sequence: TGTGCCAGCAGCCAAGATCCGGGGATTCGCACAGATACGCAGTATTTT. Its protein product is CASSQDPGIRTDTQYF.

To note about this clonotype: A much larger clone differs from this one at a single base, so this may be a read error. The chain recombines TRBV4-1 with TRBJ2-7, with no clear D. The CDR3 runs 16 residues. Germline V gene lookup returns CDR1 MGHRA and CDR2 YSYEKL. The CDR3 DNA is TGCGCCAGCGGCCAAAAAGGGTCCTTCTCCTCCTACGAGCAGTACTTC. Translated: CASGQKGSFSSYEQYF.

This clonotype was recorded at least ten times. The chain has TRBV28 and TRBJ1-1, with D perhaps matching TRBD1 (5 bases). Trimming took off 6 bases at V and 0 bases at J, with 23 bases between the two ends. The germline V gene has CDR1 MDHEN and CDR2 SYDVKM. The CDR3 extends over 18 amino acids. The DNA for the CDR3 is TGTGCCAGCAGCCCCCTGGGACGGGTCGGGGAGATGAACACTGAAGCTTTCTTT. Its protein is CASSPLGRVGEMNTEAFF.

The table lists this clonotype with many counts. The chain employs TRBV6-1 and TRBJ2-7; 7 bases agree with TRBD1. J was trimmed by 2 bases and V by 6 bases; bases with no gene match: 10. The CDR3 has 15 amino acids. The germline V gene has CDR1 MNHNS and CDR2 SASEGT. The CDR3 here is CASRAKTQGAYEQYF. The CDR3 DNA follows: TGTGCCAGCAGGGCCAAGACCCAGGGGGCCTACGAGCAGTACTTC.

In its sample, this clonotype was seen many times. V gene TRBV29-1 combines with J gene TRBJ2-7, with D possibly matching TRBD1 (5 bases). This CDR3 has 13 amino acids. Per germline, CDR1 SQVTM and CDR2 ANQGSEA. Trimming took 2 bases from V and 2 from J, leaving 10 bases between them. CDR3 sequence: CSVETTVPYEQYF. The CDR3 DNA reads as TGCAGCGTTGAAACGACAGTCCCCTACGAGCAGTACTTC.

Concerning this clonotype: With a much larger clone just one base away, this may be a read error. V is TRBV5-1 and J is TRBJ1-1, with D possibly matching TRBD1 (6 bases). Trimming took off 4 bases at V and 1 base at J, with 17 bases between the two ends. Germline V lookup: CDR1 SGHRS, CDR2 YFSETQ. The CDR3 runs 16 residues. DNA for the CDR3: TGCGCCAGCAGCCGAGACCCGGACAGAGGGAACACTGAAGCTTTCTTT. Protein: CASSRDPDRGNTEAFF.

With regard to this clonotype: This could be a read error, since a much larger clone is one nucleotide away. The V gene is TRBV27, the J gene TRBJ1-2; the D is unclear. This CDR3 spans 13 amino acids. Germline CDR1 and CDR2: MNHEY and SMNVEV (reference sequence). DNA of the CDR3: TGTGCCAGCAGTTTGAGTGGGATCTATGGCTACGCCTTC. Its translation: CASSLSGIYGYAF.

This clonotype was detected ten times or more. The V call is TRBV27, the J call TRBJ2-2; D not resolved. The CDR3 is 18 residues long. CDR1 and CDR2 from the germline V gene are MNHEY and SMNVEV (reference sequence). V gave up 2 bases and J gave up 1 base, with 17 bases separating them. The CDR3 reads CASSLTQIASLNTGELFF. CDR3 DNA: TGTGCCAGCAGTTTAACGCAGATCGCCTCACTGAACACCGGGGAGCTGTTTTTT.

There are a few counts of this clonotype. Since a much larger clone is just one base distant, this may be a read error. The chain is built from TRBV7-9 and TRBJ1-4, with 9 nucleotides matching TRBD1. Germline CDR1 is SEHNR and CDR2 is FQNEAQ (reference sequence). V trimming: 2 bases; J trimming: 6 bases; junction bases outside the gene matches: 4. The CDR3 totals 15 residues. CDR3 protein: CASSLRTGADEKLFF. CDR3 bases: TGTGCCAGCAGCTTACGGACAGGGGCGGATGAAAAACTGTTTTTT. Combining the CDR3 with reference TRBV7-9 and TRBJ1-4 gives the whole variable domain DTGVSQNPRHKITKRGQNVTFRCDPISEHNRLYWYRQTLGQGPEFLTYFQNEAQLEKSRLLSDRFSAERPKGSFSTLEIQRTEQGDSAMYLCASSLRTGADEKLFFGSGTQLSVL.

This clonotype came up many times. The chain combines TRBV11-2 with TRBJ2-7; 9 bases align to TRBD2. V trimming: 1 base; J trimming: 2 bases; junction bases outside the gene matches: 3. This CDR3 has 15 amino acids. Germline CDR1 and CDR2: SGHAT and FQNNGV. CDR3 sequence: CASSLGASGTYEQYF. CDR3 bases: TGTGCCAGCAGCTTAGGGGCTAGCGGGACCTACGAGCAGTACTTC. The entire variable domain, with the rest obtained from reference TRBV11-2 and TRBJ2-7, is as follows: EAGVAQSPRYKIIEKRQSVAFWCNPISGHATLYWYQQILGQGPKLLIQFQNNGVVDDSQLPKDRFSAERLKGVDSTLKIQPAKLEDSAVYLCASSLGASGTYEQYFGPGTRLTVT.

With regard to this clonotype: A read error may explain this, as a much larger clone is one base away. The CDR3 carries no conserved terminal phenylalanine or tryptophan, so it likely arises from a read error. The chain has TRBV12-3 or TRBV12-4 and TRBJ1-5, with D unresolved. The CDR3 is 15 amino acids. The ends were cut back, 5 bases at V and 2 bases at J, with 13 bases in the middle. The CDR3 protein is CASSDRDVGNQPQHL. In nucleotides, the CDR3 is TGTGCCAGCAGTGACCGGGATGTGGGCAATCAGCCCCAGCATTTA.

This clonotype was seen many times. CDR3 sequence reads: CASSLAPRLTGTNYGYTF. The DNA of the CDR3 is TGTGCCAGCAGCTTAGCGCCGAGACTGACTGGGACTAACTATGGCTACACCTTC. The V call is TRBV7-9, the J call TRBJ1-2, with D unresolved. Germline V gene data show CDR1 as SEHNR and CDR2 as FQNEAQ (reference sequence). The CDR3 covers 18 residues. Trimming shortened V by 0 bases and J by 0 bases, and 17 bases separated the two germline ends.

This clonotype was found many times. The CDR3 protein is CAISEGLAGEITDTQYF. The CDR3 DNA is TGTGCCATCAGTGAAGGGCTAGCGGGAGAAATCACAGATACGCAGTATTTT. The chain couples TRBV10-3 to TRBJ2-3, with 10 bases aligning to TRBD2. Germline CDR1 ENHRY, CDR2 SYGVKD. Trimming cost V 3 bases and J 2 bases; bases outside gene matches: 8. The CDR3 has 17 residues.

The CDR3 region has the DNA TGTGCCAGCAGCTCGACTAGCGGGTCGGCCTACGAGCAGTACTTC. This encodes CASSSTSGSAYEQYF. The chain combines TRBV7-9 with TRBJ2-7; TRBD2 matches at 10 bases. The germline V gene has CDR1 SEHNR and CDR2 FQNEAQ (reference sequence). This CDR3 comprises 15 residues. V lost 4 bases, J lost 2 bases, and 5 bases stayed unmatched.